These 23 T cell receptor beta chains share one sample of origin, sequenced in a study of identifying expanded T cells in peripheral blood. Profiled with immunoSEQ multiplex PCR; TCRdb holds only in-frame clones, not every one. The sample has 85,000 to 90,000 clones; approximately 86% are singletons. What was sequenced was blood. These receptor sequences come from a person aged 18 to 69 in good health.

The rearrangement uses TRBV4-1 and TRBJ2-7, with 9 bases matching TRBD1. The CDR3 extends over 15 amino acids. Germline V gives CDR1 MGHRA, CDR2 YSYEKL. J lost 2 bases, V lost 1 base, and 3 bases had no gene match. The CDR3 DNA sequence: TGCGCCAGCAGCCAAGTACAGGGGGCGACCTACGAGCAGTACTTC. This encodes CASSQVQGATYEQYF.

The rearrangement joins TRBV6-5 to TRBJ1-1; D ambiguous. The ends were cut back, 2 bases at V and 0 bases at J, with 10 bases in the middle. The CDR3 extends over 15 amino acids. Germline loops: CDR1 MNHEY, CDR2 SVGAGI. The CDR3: CASSYRDPMNTEAFF. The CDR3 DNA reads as TGTGCCAGCAGTTACAGGGATCCAATGAACACTGAAGCTTTCTTT.

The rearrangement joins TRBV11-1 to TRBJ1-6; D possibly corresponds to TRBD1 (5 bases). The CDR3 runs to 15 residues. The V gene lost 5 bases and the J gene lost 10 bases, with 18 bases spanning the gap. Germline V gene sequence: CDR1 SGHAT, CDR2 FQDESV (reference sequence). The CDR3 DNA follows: TGTGCCAGCAGCCCCACGCCGGGGCCGGGGTCACCCCTCCACTTT. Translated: CASSPTPGPGSPLHF.

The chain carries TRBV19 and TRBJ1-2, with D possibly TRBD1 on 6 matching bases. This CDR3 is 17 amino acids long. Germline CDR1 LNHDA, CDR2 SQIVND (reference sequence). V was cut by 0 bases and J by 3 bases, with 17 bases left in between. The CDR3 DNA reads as TGTGCCAGTAGTATAGATTCTACCGGGACATACTACTATGGCTACACCTTC. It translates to CASSIDSTGTYYYGYTF. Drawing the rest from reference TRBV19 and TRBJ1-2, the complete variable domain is DGGITQSPKYLFRKEGQNVTLSCEQNLNHDAMYWYRQDPGQGLRLIYYSQIVNDFQKGDIAEGYSVSREKKESFPLTVTSAQKNPTAFYLCASSIDSTGTYYYGYTFGSGTRLTVV.

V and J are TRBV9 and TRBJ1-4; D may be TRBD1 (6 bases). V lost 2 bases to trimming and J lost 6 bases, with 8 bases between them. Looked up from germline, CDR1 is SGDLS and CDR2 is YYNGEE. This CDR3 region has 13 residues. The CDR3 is CASSVEGDEKLFF. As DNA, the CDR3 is TGTGCCAGCAGCGTCGAGGGGGATGAAAAACTGTTTTTT.

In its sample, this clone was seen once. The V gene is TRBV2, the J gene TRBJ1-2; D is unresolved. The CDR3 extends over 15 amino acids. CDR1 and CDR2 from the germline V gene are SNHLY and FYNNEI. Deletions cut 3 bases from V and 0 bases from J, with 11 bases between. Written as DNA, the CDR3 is TGTGCCAGCAGTGATGCCCGGGGAGCTAACTATGGCTACACCTTC. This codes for CASSDARGANYGYTF.

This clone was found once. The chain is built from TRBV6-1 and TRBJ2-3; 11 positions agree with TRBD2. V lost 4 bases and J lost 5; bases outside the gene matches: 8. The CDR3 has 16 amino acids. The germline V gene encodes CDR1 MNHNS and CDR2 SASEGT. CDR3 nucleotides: TGTGCCAGCAGTGGCCTAGCGGGGGGCAGTAGAGATACGCAGTATTTT. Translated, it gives CASSGLAGGSRDTQYF.

The DNA of the CDR3 is TGTGCCAGCAGACCCGGGACAGTTTCCGGGGAGCTGTTTTTT. This codes for CASRPGTVSGELFF. The rearrangement links TRBV6-4 to TRBJ2-2, with 7 bases lining up with TRBD1. J was trimmed by 6 bases and V by 6 bases; bases with no gene match: 7. The CDR3 contains 14 residues. CDR1 and CDR2 (germline): MRHNA, SNTAGT.

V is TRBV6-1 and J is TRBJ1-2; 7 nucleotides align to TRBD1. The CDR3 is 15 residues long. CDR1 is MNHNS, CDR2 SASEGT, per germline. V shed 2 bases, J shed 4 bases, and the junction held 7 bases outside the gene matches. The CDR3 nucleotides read TGTGCCAGCAGTGAACTCTTTCAGGGGGGCTATGGCTACACCTTC. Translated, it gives CASSELFQGGYGYTF.

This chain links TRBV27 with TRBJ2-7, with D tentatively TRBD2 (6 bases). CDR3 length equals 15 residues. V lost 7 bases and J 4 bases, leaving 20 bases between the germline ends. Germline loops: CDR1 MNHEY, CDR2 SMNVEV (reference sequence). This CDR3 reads CASTFSGLTTYEQYF. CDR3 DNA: TGTGCCAGCACATTTTCGGGACTCACCACTTACGAGCAGTACTTC.

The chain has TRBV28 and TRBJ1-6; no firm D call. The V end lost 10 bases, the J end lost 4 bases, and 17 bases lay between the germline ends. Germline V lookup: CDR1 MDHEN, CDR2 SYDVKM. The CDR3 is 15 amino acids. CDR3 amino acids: CATYSGLKYNSPLHF. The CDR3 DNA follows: TGTGCCACCTATAGTGGTCTGAAATATAATTCACCCCTCCACTTT.

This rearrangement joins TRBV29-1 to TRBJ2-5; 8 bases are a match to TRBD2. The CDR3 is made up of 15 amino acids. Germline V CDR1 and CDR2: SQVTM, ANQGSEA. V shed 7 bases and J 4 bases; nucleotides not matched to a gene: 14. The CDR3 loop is CSAQRGGGPTETQYF. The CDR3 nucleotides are TGCAGCGCCCAACGGGGCGGGGGGCCTACAGAGACCCAGTACTTC.

CDR3 amino acids: CASSVGDRGRRFF. DNA for the CDR3: TGTGCCAGCAGCGTAGGGGACAGGGGGCGTAGGTTCTTC. The chain links TRBV9 to TRBJ2-1; 12 bases fit TRBD1. V lost 0 bases, J lost 15 bases, and 4 bases stayed unmatched. The CDR3 is 13 residues long. Per the germline V gene, CDR1 is SGDLS and CDR2 is YYNGEE.

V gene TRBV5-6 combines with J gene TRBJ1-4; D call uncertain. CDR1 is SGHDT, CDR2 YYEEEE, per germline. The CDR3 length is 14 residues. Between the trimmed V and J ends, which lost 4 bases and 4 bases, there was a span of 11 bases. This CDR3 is CASSLGWVNEKLFF. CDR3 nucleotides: TGTGCCAGCAGCCTTGGATGGGTTAATGAAAAACTGTTTTTT.

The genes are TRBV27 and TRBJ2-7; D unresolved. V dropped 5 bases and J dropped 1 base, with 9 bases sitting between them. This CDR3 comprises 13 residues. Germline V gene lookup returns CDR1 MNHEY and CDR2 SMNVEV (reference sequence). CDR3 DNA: TGTGCCAGCAGTCACGGGCCATCCTACGAGCAGTACTTC. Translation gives CASSHGPSYEQYF.

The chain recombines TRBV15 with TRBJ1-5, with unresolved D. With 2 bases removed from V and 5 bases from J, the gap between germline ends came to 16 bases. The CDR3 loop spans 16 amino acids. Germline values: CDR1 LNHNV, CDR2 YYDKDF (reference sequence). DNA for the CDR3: TGTGCCACCAGCAGACGGCAGGACGGCATATATCAGCCCCAGCATTTT. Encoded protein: CATSRRQDGIYQPQHF.

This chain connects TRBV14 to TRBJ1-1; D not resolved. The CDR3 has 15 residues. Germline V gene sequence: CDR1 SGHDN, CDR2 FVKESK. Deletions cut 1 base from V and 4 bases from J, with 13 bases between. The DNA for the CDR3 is TGTGCCAGCAGCCAAGTAAGAAGTGGCGCCACTGAAGCTTTCTTT. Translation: CASSQVRSGATEAFF.

This CDR3 reads CASSRNVPGQGNTIYF. As DNA, the CDR3 is TGCGCCAGCAGCCGGAACGTCCCGGGACAGGGAAACACCATATATTTT. This chain uses TRBV4-3 with TRBJ1-3; 7 nucleotides match TRBD1. The CDR3 extends over 16 amino acids. Germline V CDR1 and CDR2: LGHNA, YSLEER. Germline trimming cut 4 bases from V and 4 bases from J; bases unmatched to any gene: 10.

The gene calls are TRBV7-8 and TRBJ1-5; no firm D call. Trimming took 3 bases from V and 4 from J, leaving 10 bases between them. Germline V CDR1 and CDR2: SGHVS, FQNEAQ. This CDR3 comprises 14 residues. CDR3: CASSLELGNQPQHF. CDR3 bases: TGTGCCAGCAGCTTGGAATTGGGGAATCAGCCCCAGCATTTT.

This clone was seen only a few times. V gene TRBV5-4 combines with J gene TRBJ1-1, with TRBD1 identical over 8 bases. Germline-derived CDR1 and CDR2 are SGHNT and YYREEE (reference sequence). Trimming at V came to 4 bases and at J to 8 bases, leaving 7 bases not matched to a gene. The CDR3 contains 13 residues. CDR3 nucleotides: TGTGCCAGCAGCCTGGGGGGGACAGGAGAAGCTTTCTTT. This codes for CASSLGGTGEAFF.

The CDR3 region has the DNA TGTGCCAGCAGCCGCGACGGGCAGCCGTCACGCTACACCTTC. Its translation: CASSRDGQPSRYTF. This chain links TRBV6-5 with TRBJ1-2; D ambiguous. Trimming cost V 6 bases and J 9 bases, with 20 bases left between them. The germline gives CDR1 MNHEY, CDR2 SVGAGI. This CDR3 region has 14 residues.

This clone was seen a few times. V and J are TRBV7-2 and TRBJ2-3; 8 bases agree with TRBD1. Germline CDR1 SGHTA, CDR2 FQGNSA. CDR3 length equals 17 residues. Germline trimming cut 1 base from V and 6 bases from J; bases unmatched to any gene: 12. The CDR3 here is CASSLVPTGAYADTQYF. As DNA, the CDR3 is TGTGCCAGCAGCTTAGTTCCGACAGGGGCGTATGCGGATACGCAGTATTTT.

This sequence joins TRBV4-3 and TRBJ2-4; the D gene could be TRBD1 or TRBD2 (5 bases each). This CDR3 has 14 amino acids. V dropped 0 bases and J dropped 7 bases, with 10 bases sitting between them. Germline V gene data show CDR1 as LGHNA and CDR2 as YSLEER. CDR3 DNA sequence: TGCGCCAGCAGCCAAGAGTCGGGGCGGAACATTCAGTACTTC. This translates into CASSQESGRNIQYF.